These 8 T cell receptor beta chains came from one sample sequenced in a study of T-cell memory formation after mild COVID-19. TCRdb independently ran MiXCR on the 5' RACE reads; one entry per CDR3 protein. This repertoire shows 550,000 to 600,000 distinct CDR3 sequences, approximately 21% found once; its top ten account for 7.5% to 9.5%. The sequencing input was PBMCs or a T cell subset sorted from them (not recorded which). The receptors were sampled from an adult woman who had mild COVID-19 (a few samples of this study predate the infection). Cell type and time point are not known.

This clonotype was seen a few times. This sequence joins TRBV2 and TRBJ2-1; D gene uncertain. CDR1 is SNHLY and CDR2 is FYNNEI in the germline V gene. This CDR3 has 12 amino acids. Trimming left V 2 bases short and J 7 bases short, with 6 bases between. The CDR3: CASSELENEQFF. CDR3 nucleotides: TGTGCCAGCAGTGAATTAGAAAATGAGCAGTTCTTC.

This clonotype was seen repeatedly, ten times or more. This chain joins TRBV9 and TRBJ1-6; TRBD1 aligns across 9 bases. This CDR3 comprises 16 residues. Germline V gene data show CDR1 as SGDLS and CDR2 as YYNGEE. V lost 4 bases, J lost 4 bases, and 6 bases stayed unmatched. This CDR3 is CASSPRTGAYNSPLHF. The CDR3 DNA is TGTGCCAGCAGCCCTCGGACAGGGGCGTATAATTCACCCCTCCACTTT.

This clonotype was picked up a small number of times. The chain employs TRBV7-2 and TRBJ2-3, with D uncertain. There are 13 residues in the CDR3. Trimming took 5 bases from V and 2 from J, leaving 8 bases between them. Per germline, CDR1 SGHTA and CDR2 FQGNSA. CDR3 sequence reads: CASSASTTDTQYF. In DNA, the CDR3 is TGTGCCAGCAGCGCCTCAACCACAGATACGCAGTATTTT.

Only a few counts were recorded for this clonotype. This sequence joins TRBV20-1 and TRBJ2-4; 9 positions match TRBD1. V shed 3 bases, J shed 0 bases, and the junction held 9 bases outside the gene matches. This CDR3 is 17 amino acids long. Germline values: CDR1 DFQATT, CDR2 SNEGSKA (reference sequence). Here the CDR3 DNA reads TGCAGTGCTAGGAAACCGGGACAGGGTTTAGCCAAAAACATTCAGTACTTC. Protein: CSARKPGQGLAKNIQYF.

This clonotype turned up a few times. The CDR3 here is CASSSGPPTHGYTF. DNA for the CDR3: TGTGCCAGCAGCTCGGGACCCCCAACTCATGGCTACACCTTC. V usage is TRBV7-2 and J usage is TRBJ1-2; a weak D match, TRBD1 (5 bases). In germline, CDR1 is SGHTA, CDR2 FQGNSA. The length of the CDR3 is 14 residues. V was trimmed by 4 bases and J by 6 bases, leaving 15 bases between them. Together with reference TRBV7-2 and TRBJ1-2, the CDR3 gives the full variable domain: GAGVSQSPSNKVTEKGKDVELRCDPISGHTALYWYRQSLGQGLEFLIYFQGNSAPDKSGLPSDRFSAERTGGSVSTLTIQRTQQEDSAVYLCASSSGPPTHGYTFGSGTRLTVV.

The DNA of the CDR3 is TGTGCCACCTCAGTGAGCGGTGGAGCCGAGCAGTACTTC. Amino acid sequence: CATSVSGGAEQYF. J is TRBJ2-7 and V is TRBV6-5; tentative D call: TRBD2 (5 bases). CDR1 and CDR2 from the germline V gene are MNHEY and SVGAGI. The germline V and J ends were trimmed by 10 bases and 6 bases, with 19 bases remaining between them. This CDR3 comprises 13 residues.

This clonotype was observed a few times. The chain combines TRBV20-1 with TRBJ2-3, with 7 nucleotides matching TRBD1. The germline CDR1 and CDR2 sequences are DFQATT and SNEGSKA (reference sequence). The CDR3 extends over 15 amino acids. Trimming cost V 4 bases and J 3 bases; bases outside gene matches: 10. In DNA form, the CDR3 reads TGCAGTGCTATCAGAGGACAGGAGAGGACAGATACGCAGTATTTT. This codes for CSAIRGQERTDTQYF.

DNA for the CDR3: TGCAGCGTTGGGACAGGGGGCGAAAGGGGCACTGAAGCTTTCTTT. As protein: CSVGTGGERGTEAFF. The chain carries TRBV29-1 and TRBJ1-1; 11 nucleotides align to TRBD1. CDR1 is SQVTM and CDR2 is ANQGSEA in the germline V gene. This CDR3 comprises 15 residues. V was clipped by 4 bases and J by 4 bases; unmatched bases: 8. Full variable domain (missing parts from reference TRBV29-1 and TRBJ1-1): SAVISQKPSRDICQRGTSLTIQCQVDSQVTMMFWYRQQPGQSLTLIATANQGSEATYESGFVIDKFPISRPNLTFSTLTVSNMSPEDSSIYLCSVGTGGERGTEAFFGQGTRLTVV.